One sample yielded the 9 T cell receptor beta chains listed below, sequenced in a study of cytomegalovirus exposure and HLA in healthy donors. In the PCR, 60 Vbeta and 13 Jbeta primers were used. TCRdb's table, derived via immunoSEQ multiplex PCR, lists solely in-frame clones and lacks some. The sample consists of a few hundred thousand clones, just under 85% of them appearing once. Sequences were obtained from PBMCs. The receptors come from a woman aged 40 to 50 in good health and CMV-seronegative.

V gene TRBV5-1 combines with J gene TRBJ2-7; D possibly corresponds to TRBD1 (8 bases). CDR3 length equals 16 residues. V was pared by 0 bases and J by 6 bases, with 19 bases between. Germline CDR1 reads SGHRS; CDR2 reads YFSETQ. The DNA for the CDR3 is TGCGCCAGCAGCTTGGTGGGAGGGACAGGTTTTTCCGAGCAGTACTTC. Protein product: CASSLVGGTGFSEQYF.

The chain combines TRBV18 with TRBJ2-1; 10 positions match TRBD2. The CDR3 contains 17 residues. Germline-derived CDR1 and CDR2 are KGHSH and LQKENI. After removal of 1 base from V and 0 bases from J, the junction contained 3 bases not matched to a gene. The CDR3 reads CASSPLSGGSSYNEQFF. CDR3 coding DNA: TGTGCCAGCTCACCACTTAGCGGGGGGTCCTCCTACAATGAGCAGTTCTTC.

The chain is built from TRBV5-8 and TRBJ1-4, with D uncertain. Germline values: CDR1 SGHTS, CDR2 YDEGEE. The CDR3 consists of 15 residues. With 4 bases removed from V and 1 base from J, the gap between germline ends came to 11 bases. The CDR3 spells CASSGGGRTNEKLFF. The CDR3, as DNA: TGTGCCAGCAGCGGAGGTGGGCGAACTAATGAAAAACTGTTTTTT.

V gene TRBV5-6 combines with J gene TRBJ2-2, with D possibly being TRBD1 (6 bases). CDR1 is SGHDT and CDR2 is YYEEEE in the germline V gene. The CDR3 spans 14 residues. V was cut by 2 bases and J by 1 base, with 6 bases left in between. CDR3 protein: CASSLQGNTGELFF. DNA of the CDR3: TGTGCCAGCAGCTTACAGGGGAACACCGGGGAGCTGTTTTTT.

This chain links TRBV15 with TRBJ1-5; TRBD1 matches at 9 bases. CDR1 and CDR2 (germline): LNHNV, YYDKDF (reference sequence). The trim removed 3 bases at V and 5 bases at J, leaving 5 bases unmatched. The CDR3 contains 15 residues. The CDR3 nucleotides are TGTGCCACCAGCAGTCTACAGGGGGCAGATCAGCCCCAGCATTTT. It codes for CATSSLQGADQPQHF.

This chain links TRBV28 with TRBJ2-7, with 8 bases that match TRBD2. This CDR3 contains 13 residues. V shed 6 bases, J shed 3 bases, and the junction held 4 bases outside the gene matches. CDR1 is MDHEN, CDR2 SYDVKM, per germline. The CDR3 loop is CASRTGGRYEQYF. CDR3 nucleotides: TGTGCCAGCAGAACGGGGGGGCGCTACGAGCAGTACTTC.

The gene calls are TRBV6-1 and TRBJ2-1; a possible D gene is TRBD1 (6 bases). The CDR3 has 15 residues. From germline, CDR1 is MNHNS and CDR2 SASEGT. V was shortened by 6 bases and J by 0 bases, with 12 bases between the two germline ends. The CDR3 is CASRNRESSYNEQFF. The CDR3 coding sequence is TGTGCCAGCAGAAACAGGGAAAGCTCCTACAATGAGCAGTTCTTC.

This chain uses TRBV14 with TRBJ1-4; tentatively, D is TRBD1 (5 bases). There are 16 residues in the CDR3. Trimming stripped 2 bases from V and 8 bases from J, with 18 bases between. Germline lookup yields CDR1 SGHDN and CDR2 FVKESK. CDR3 sequence reads: CASSQFHGKGEEKLFF. Written as DNA, the CDR3 is TGTGCCAGCAGCCAATTTCACGGTAAAGGGGAAGAAAAACTGTTTTTT.

The chain couples TRBV7-9 to TRBJ1-2, with TRBD1 identical over 9 bases. Germline loops: CDR1 SEHNR, CDR2 FQNEAQ (reference sequence). V was pared by 2 bases and J by 8 bases, with 9 bases of the junction left unmatched. This CDR3 region has 15 residues. The CDR3 nucleotides read TGTGCCAGCAGCTTAAACCCCGGACAGGGGAGGGGCTACACCTTC. Translated: CASSLNPGQGRGYTF.